The next 14 T cell receptor beta chains were all read from a single sample in a study of blood T cell repertoires in COVID-19. Only in-frame clones appear in the TCRdb table, and some are missing; sequencing was by immunoSEQ multiplex PCR. The table records some 250,000 clones, nearly 90% of them present only once. Sequencing input: PBMCs or T cells enriched from blood (not recorded which). All receptors come from a woman between 25 and 40 years old with acute COVID-19.

The gene calls are TRBV16 and TRBJ1-5; 8 nucleotides match TRBD1. V shed 2 bases, J shed 3 bases, and the junction held 6 bases outside the gene matches. Per the germline V gene, CDR1 is KGHSY and CDR2 is FQNENV. The CDR3 has 16 residues. CDR3 region: CASSQDWTGLNQPQHF. Written as DNA, the CDR3 is TGTGCCAGCAGCCAAGACTGGACAGGGCTCAATCAGCCCCAGCATTTT.

The genes are TRBV6-4 and TRBJ1-1; 9 bases line up with TRBD1. The germline gives CDR1 MRHNA, CDR2 SNTAGT. This CDR3 has 15 amino acids. The V segment lost 4 bases and the J segment 6 bases; nucleotides outside the gene matches: 9. The DNA for the CDR3 is TGTGCCAGCAGTGGGTCCGGGACAGGGCGCCCTGAAGCTTTCTTT. It encodes CASSGSGTGRPEAFF.

The rearrangement links TRBV9 to TRBJ2-7, with D maybe TRBD2 (5 bases). The CDR3 extends over 16 amino acids. CDR1 is SGDLS, CDR2 YYNGEE, per germline. V was pared by 4 bases and J by 1 base, with 18 bases between. The CDR3 nucleotides are TGTGCCAGCAGCCCGACCGCCCGGACGGGGTCCTACGAGCAGTACTTC. Translation gives CASSPTARTGSYEQYF.

The V call is TRBV6-4, the J call TRBJ2-1; D might be TRBD2 (7 bases). V was shortened by 0 bases and J by 4 bases, with 16 bases between the two germline ends. The CDR3 is 17 residues long. Germline V gives CDR1 MRHNA, CDR2 SNTAGT. The CDR3 region is CASSDSGARGPYNEQFF. CDR3 nucleotide sequence: TGTGCCAGCAGTGACTCGGGAGCGCGGGGGCCATACAATGAGCAGTTCTTC.

The genes are TRBV6-5 and TRBJ2-5, with 8 bases that match TRBD2. Trimming removed 1 base from V and 4 bases from J; junction bases left unmatched: 5. The CDR3 runs 15 residues. Germline CDR1 and CDR2: MNHEY and SVGAGI. The CDR3 bases are TGTGCCAGCAGTTACTTCGGGGGGGTTTTAGAGACCCAGTACTTC. Translating gives CASSYFGGVLETQYF.

The chain has TRBV19 and TRBJ1-1; D is perhaps TRBD1 (6 bases). The germline gives CDR1 LNHDA, CDR2 SQIVND (reference sequence). V was pared by 3 bases and J by 10 bases, with 15 bases between. This CDR3 region has 13 residues. The CDR3 protein is CASSIGPGEIAFF. Here the CDR3 DNA reads TGTGCCAGTAGTATCGGGCCAGGGGAAATAGCTTTCTTT.

The sample holds one count of this clone. This chain uses TRBV12-5 with TRBJ1-1, with D hard to call. Germline V gives CDR1 LGHNT, CDR2 FRNRAP. Trimming removed 6 bases from V and 1 base from J, with 6 bases in between. This CDR3 comprises 12 residues. CDR3 loop: CASGGENTEAFF. The CDR3 DNA follows: TGTGCTAGTGGCGGGGAGAACACTGAAGCTTTCTTT.

The chain carries TRBV5-1 and TRBJ1-4; TRBD1 agrees at 9 bases. J gave up 3 bases and V 3 bases, and 3 bases lay outside the gene matches. Looked up from germline, CDR1 is SGHRS and CDR2 is YFSETQ. The CDR3 contains 15 residues. The CDR3 here is CASSSNRGPNEKLFF. DNA of the CDR3: TGCGCCAGCAGCTCAAACAGGGGGCCTAATGAAAAACTGTTTTTT. Full variable domain (outside the CDR3, taken from reference TRBV5-1 and TRBJ1-4): KAGVTQTPRYLIKTRGQQVTLSCSPISGHRSVSWYQQTPGQGLQFLFEYFSETQRNKGNFPGRFSGRQFSNSRSEMNVSTLELGDSALYLCASSSNRGPNEKLFFGSGTQLSVL.

The CDR3 nucleotides are TGCAGCGCTCTAGAGGGCGGCACTGAAGCTTTCTTT. Its translation is CSALEGGTEAFF. V is TRBV29-1 and J is TRBJ1-1; D gene ambiguous. V lost 7 bases, J lost 4 bases, and 13 bases lay in between. CDR1 SQVTM and CDR2 ANQGSEA come from the germline V gene. This CDR3 is 12 amino acids long.

V and J are TRBV7-2 and TRBJ1-2; 7 bases fit TRBD1. The CDR3 runs 17 residues. The germline gives CDR1 SGHTA, CDR2 FQGNSA. Trimming removed 3 bases from V and 5 bases from J; junction bases left unmatched: 15. This CDR3 reads CASSFTTLKGAAYGYTF. The CDR3, as DNA: TGTGCCAGCAGCTTTACCACGCTTAAGGGGGCTGCATATGGCTACACCTTC.

The gene calls are TRBV10-2 and TRBJ2-1; 13 nucleotides align to TRBD2. Germline V CDR1 and CDR2: WSHSY, SAAADI. This CDR3 region has 16 residues. V shed 8 bases, J shed 5 bases, and the junction held 9 bases outside the gene matches. The CDR3 region is CASRWTSGGADNEQFF. The CDR3 nucleotides read TGCGCCAGCCGCTGGACTAGCGGGGGAGCAGACAATGAGCAGTTCTTC.

This clone was counted a single time. The rearrangement joins TRBV5-1 to TRBJ1-1, with 12 bases matching TRBD1. Germline CDR1 SGHRS, CDR2 YFSETQ. There are 16 residues in the CDR3. The V segment lost 3 bases and the J segment 4 bases; nucleotides outside the gene matches: 7. Here the CDR3 reads CASSYGTGGFGTEAFF. The CDR3, as DNA: TGCGCCAGCAGCTACGGGACAGGGGGCTTCGGCACTGAAGCTTTCTTT. The full variable domain, rest sourced from reference TRBV5-1 and TRBJ1-1, is KAGVTQTPRYLIKTRGQQVTLSCSPISGHRSVSWYQQTPGQGLQFLFEYFSETQRNKGNFPGRFSGRQFSNSRSEMNVSTLELGDSALYLCASSYGTGGFGTEAFFGQGTRLTVV.

The V gene is TRBV2, the J gene TRBJ2-3; possibly TRBD1 for D (6 bases). The V end was cut by 11 bases, the J end by 0 bases, with 15 bases between. There are 14 residues in the CDR3. The germline gives CDR1 SNHLY, CDR2 FYNNEI. This CDR3 is CALRTVSSTDTQYF. The DNA of the CDR3 is TGTGCCCTTCGGACAGTGTCTAGCACAGATACGCAGTATTTT. Based on the CDR3 plus reference TRBV2 and TRBJ2-3, the full variable domain is EPEVTQTPSHQVTQMGQEVILRCVPISNHLYFYWYRQILGQKVEFLVSFYNNEISEKSEIFDDQFSVERPDGSNFTLKIRSTKLEDSAMYFCALRTVSSTDTQYFGPGTRLTVL.

This chain uses TRBV2 with TRBJ1-4; unclear D gene. Per the germline V gene, CDR1 is SNHLY and CDR2 is FYNNEI. Trimming pared 6 bases from V and 0 bases from J, leaving 14 bases between. CDR3 size: 16 residues. The CDR3 here is CASSVGTAPTNEKLFF. DNA for the CDR3: TGTGCCAGCAGCGTCGGCACAGCTCCAACTAATGAAAAACTGTTTTTT.